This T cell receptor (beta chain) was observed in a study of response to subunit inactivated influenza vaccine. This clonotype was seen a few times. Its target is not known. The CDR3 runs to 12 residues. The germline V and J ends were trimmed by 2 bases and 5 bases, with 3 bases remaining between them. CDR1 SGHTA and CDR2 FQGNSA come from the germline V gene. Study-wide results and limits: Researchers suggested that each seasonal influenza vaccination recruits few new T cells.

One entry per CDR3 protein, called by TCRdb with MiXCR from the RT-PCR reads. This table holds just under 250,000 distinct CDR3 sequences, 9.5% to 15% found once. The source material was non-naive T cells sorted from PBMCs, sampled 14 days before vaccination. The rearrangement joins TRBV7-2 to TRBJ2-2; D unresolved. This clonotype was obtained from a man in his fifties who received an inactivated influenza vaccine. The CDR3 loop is CASSLWTGELFF. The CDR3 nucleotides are TGTGCCAGCAGCTTATGGACCGGGGAGCTGTTTTTT.